The TCR beta chain under discussion was sequenced for a study of T cell repertoires in cytomegalovirus infection. Study overall: Peptides in the study included HLA-C-restricted and HLA-B-restricted CMV epitopes. Public TCR beta signatures marked donors with CMV infection and the matching HLA.

With 3 bases clipped from V and 8 bases from J, the junction kept 13 bases outside the gene matches. The CDR3 sequence is 17 residues long. CDR1 is SGHNT, CDR2 YYREEE, per germline (reference sequence). General study findings and limits: Summed public TCR beta family frequency identified CMV carriers bearing the relevant HLA. HLA-C-restricted CMV clonotypes gave the most frequent clonotype in two of eight donors.

TCRdb processed the reads anew with MiXCR; each CDR3 protein has one entry. The sample consists of about 770,000 distinct CDR3 sequences, roughly 29% of them appearing once. As for this clonotype: Its cognate antigen is unknown.

This material consisted of cultured CD8+ T cells from PBMCs, taken from culture after CMV antigen stimulation. This receptor was identified in a human donor in good health (CMV status not recorded). Some clones in this sample may be carry-over from other donors' samples. V and J are TRBV5-4 and TRBJ2-1; the match to TRBD2 covers 11 bases. The CDR3 is CASSSSSGSGGDHEQFF. The CDR3 DNA follows: TGTGCCAGCAGCTCCAGCAGTGGTAGCGGGGGGGATCATGAGCAGTTCTTC.